The 21 T cell receptor beta chains reported below all come from one sample, sequenced in a study of cytomegalovirus exposure and HLA in healthy donors. The study ran its PCR with 60 Vbeta and 13 Jbeta primers. TCRdb's copy holds only in-frame clones and misses some; the assay was immunoSEQ multiplex PCR. The repertoire consists of 150,000 to 200,000 clones, with 9.5% to 15% occurring once and the leading ten covering over 6.5%. Sequenced material: PBMCs. These receptors all stem from a middle-aged man in good health and CMV-seropositive.

The rearrangement uses TRBV5-4 and TRBJ1-1, with 8 nucleotides matching TRBD1. Per germline, CDR1 SGHNT and CDR2 YYREEE (reference sequence). This CDR3 comprises 14 residues. V lost 3 bases and J lost 1; bases outside the gene matches: 2. CDR3 in amino acids: CASSYGQGNTEAFF. The CDR3 DNA is TGTGCCAGCAGCTACGGACAGGGGAACACTGAAGCTTTCTTT.

V is TRBV30 and J is TRBJ1-4, with a possible D match to TRBD1 (5 bases). This CDR3 contains 14 residues. From germline, CDR1 is GTSNPN and CDR2 SVGIG (reference sequence). The ends were cut back, 2 bases at V and 7 bases at J, with 14 bases in the middle. CDR3 amino acids: CAWSTGGVGEKLFF. Here the CDR3 DNA reads TGTGCCTGGAGTACCGGAGGGGTGGGTGAAAAACTGTTTTTT.

This clone was seen a handful of times. V usage is TRBV6-5 and J usage is TRBJ2-3; 8 bases map to TRBD2. V lost 6 bases, J lost 4 bases, and 9 bases stayed unmatched. The germline gives CDR1 MNHEY, CDR2 SVGAGI. The CDR3 consists of 15 residues. CDR3 in amino acids: CASSLGRGSADTQYF. Written as DNA, the CDR3 is TGTGCCAGCAGCCTCGGGAGGGGTTCCGCAGATACGCAGTATTTT.

In this sample, this clone turned up a few times. The chain couples TRBV28 to TRBJ2-1; D may be TRBD1 (5 bases). CDR3 length: 14 residues. V lost 6 bases and J lost 8, with 17 bases in between. Germline lookup yields CDR1 MDHEN and CDR2 SYDVKM. The CDR3 DNA reads TGTGCCAGCAGCCCCAGTGGGGCTCGGGATGAGCAGTTCTTC. This codes for CASSPSGARDEQFF.

This clone was counted a few times. The chain carries TRBV29-1 and TRBJ1-4; 10 nucleotides agree with TRBD1. Germline V gene sequence: CDR1 SQVTM, CDR2 ANQGSEA. V was clipped by 4 bases and J by 5 bases; unmatched bases: 4. The CDR3 runs 14 residues. The CDR3 sequence: CSVAPGQGNEKLFF. In DNA, the CDR3 is TGCAGCGTTGCCCCGGGACAGGGGAATGAAAAACTGTTTTTT.

There are a few counts of this clone. The chain uses TRBV5-4 and TRBJ1-1; perhaps TRBD1 as D (6 bases). Looked up from germline, CDR1 is SGHNT and CDR2 is YYREEE (reference sequence). CDR3 size: 14 residues. Deletions cut 9 bases from V and 2 bases from J, with 17 bases between. The CDR3 reads CATGKQGVNTEAFF. In DNA form, the CDR3 reads TGTGCCACCGGAAAACAGGGAGTAAACACTGAAGCTTTCTTT.

This rearrangement joins TRBV7-2 to TRBJ1-1, with 10 bases lining up with TRBD1. The CDR3 is made up of 12 amino acids. J lost 7 bases, V lost 10 bases, and 6 bases had no gene match. Germline V gives CDR1 SGHTA, CDR2 FQGNSA. The CDR3 protein is CATRQGALEAFF. CDR3 coding DNA: TGTGCCACTAGACAGGGGGCTCTTGAAGCTTTCTTT. The variable domain in full, with the rest retrieved from reference TRBV7-2 and TRBJ1-1, is GAGVSQSPSNKVTEKGKDVELRCDPISGHTALYWYRQSLGQGLEFLIYFQGNSAPDKSGLPSDRFSAERTGGSVSTLTIQRTQQEDSAVYLCATRQGALEAFFGQGTRLTVV.

The rearrangement joins TRBV11-2 to TRBJ1-3; 7 bases agree with TRBD1. From germline, CDR1 is SGHAT and CDR2 FQNNGV. The CDR3 has 13 residues. Losses at the gene ends were 4 bases for V and 13 bases for J; bases not matched to a gene: 10. The CDR3 DNA sequence: TGTGCCAGCAGCTCACCGACAGGGATGTCGATATATTTT. It encodes CASSSPTGMSIYF.

The V call is TRBV29-1, the J call TRBJ1-2; D remains unclear. V was shortened by 0 bases and J by 8 bases, with 4 bases between the two germline ends. This CDR3 is built from 10 residues. Germline assignment: CDR1 SQVTM and CDR2 ANQGSEA. CDR3 region: CSVEELGYTF. CDR3 bases: TGCAGCGTTGAAGAATTAGGCTACACCTTC.

The V call is TRBV7-2, the J call TRBJ2-7; D might be TRBD2 (5 bases). The V gene's germline CDR1 is SGHTA and CDR2 FQGNSA. Trimming shortened V by 1 base and J by 2 bases, and 9 bases separated the two germline ends. The CDR3 is 14 amino acids. The CDR3 loop is CASSLVGATYEQYF. The CDR3, as DNA: TGTGCCAGCAGCTTAGTGGGAGCCACCTACGAGCAGTACTTC.

This rearrangement joins TRBV28 to TRBJ2-6, with D hard to call. The CDR3 spans 14 residues. The germline gives CDR1 MDHEN, CDR2 SYDVKM. Trimming took off 3 bases at V and 0 bases at J, with 3 bases between the two ends. The CDR3 sequence: CASSLSSGANVLTF. The CDR3 DNA reads TGTGCCAGCAGTTTGAGCTCTGGGGCCAACGTCCTGACTTTC.

V is TRBV6-5 and J is TRBJ1-1; D remains ambiguous. The CDR3 has 11 residues. Trimming removed 11 bases from V and 11 bases from J, with 18 bases in between. Germline lookup yields CDR1 MNHEY and CDR2 SVGAGI. This chain's CDR3 is CASRRGRRAFF. Written as DNA, the CDR3 is TGTGCCTCCAGACGGGGAAGAAGGGCTTTCTTT.

The V gene is TRBV5-1, the J gene TRBJ1-1, with D uncertain. This CDR3 is 13 amino acids long. The V end was cut by 1 base, the J end by 1 base, with 5 bases between. Germline assignment: CDR1 SGHRS and CDR2 YFSETQ. CDR3 amino acids: CASSLIQNTEAFF. The CDR3, as DNA: TGCGCCAGCAGCTTGATACAGAACACTGAAGCTTTCTTT.

The V gene is TRBV6-1, the J gene TRBJ1-3; D perhaps matches TRBD1 (5 bases). The CDR3 totals 15 residues. V lost 8 bases to trimming and J lost 0 bases, with 14 bases between them. The germline V gene encodes CDR1 MNHNS and CDR2 SASEGT. The CDR3 nucleotides read TGTGCCAGCCGGAGGGGACCTAACTCTGGAAACACCATATATTTT. This gives the protein CASRRGPNSGNTIYF.

The genes are TRBV5-4 and TRBJ1-6; 11 nucleotides align to TRBD1. V lost 3 bases and J lost 2; bases outside the gene matches: 4. The germline V gene has CDR1 SGHNT and CDR2 YYREEE (reference sequence). The CDR3 contains 17 residues. CDR3 sequence reads: CASSYGQGATYNSPLHF. The CDR3 bases are TGTGCCAGCAGCTACGGACAGGGGGCCACCTATAATTCACCCCTCCACTTT.

This chain connects TRBV5-1 to TRBJ2-1, with TRBD2 matching over 12 bases. This CDR3 spans 15 amino acids. With 4 bases clipped from V and 4 bases from J, the junction kept 3 bases outside the gene matches. Germline CDR1 and CDR2: SGHRS and YFSETQ. DNA for the CDR3: TGCGCCAGCAGCGTACTAGCGGGGGGTTACAATGAGCAGTTCTTC. Protein: CASSVLAGGYNEQFF.

This clone was seen more than once but under ten times. This rearrangement joins TRBV27 to TRBJ2-7, with D uncertain. The length of the CDR3 is 14 residues. CDR1 and CDR2 (germline): MNHEY, SMNVEV (reference sequence). The V gene lost 5 bases and the J gene lost 0 bases, with 11 bases spanning the gap. Here the CDR3 DNA reads TGTGCCAGCAGTCCACGTTGGAGCTCCTACGAGCAGTACTTC. Protein product: CASSPRWSSYEQYF.

This clone was seen more than once but under ten times. The CDR3, as DNA: TGTGCCAGCAGTAGGGACAGAGTTGCAACTAATGAAAAACTGTTTTTT. Protein sequence: CASSRDRVATNEKLFF. V is TRBV2 and J is TRBJ1-4, with TRBD1 matching over 7 bases. Looked up from germline, CDR1 is SNHLY and CDR2 is FYNNEI. This CDR3 comprises 16 residues. The V segment lost 5 bases and the J segment 0 bases; nucleotides outside the gene matches: 6.

The rearrangement joins TRBV19 to TRBJ2-5; D perhaps matches TRBD2 (6 bases). The V gene lost 3 bases and the J gene lost 5 bases, with 19 bases spanning the gap. This CDR3 spans 16 amino acids. Germline assignment: CDR1 LNHDA and CDR2 SQIVND (reference sequence). The CDR3 reads CASSMTGSGGGETQYF. For the CDR3, the DNA is TGTGCCAGTAGTATGACGGGAAGCGGTGGAGGGGAGACCCAGTACTTC. The full variable domain, rest sourced from reference TRBV19 and TRBJ2-5, is DGGITQSPKYLFRKEGQNVTLSCEQNLNHDAMYWYRQDPGQGLRLIYYSQIVNDFQKGDIAEGYSVSREKKESFPLTVTSAQKNPTAFYLCASSMTGSGGGETQYFGPGTRLLVL.

CDR3 nucleotide sequence: TGTGCCAGCAGCTTGAGCAAAGAGCGACATGAGCAGTTCTTC. Translation: CASSLSKERHEQFF. This rearrangement joins TRBV7-2 to TRBJ2-1; D is undetermined. Looked up from germline, CDR1 is SGHTA and CDR2 is FQGNSA. V lost 3 bases, J lost 8 bases, and 14 bases lay in between. CDR3 length: 14 amino acids.

In this sample, this clone turned up a few times. The chain is built from TRBV2 and TRBJ2-5; 14 bases are shared with TRBD2. The V and J ends lost 6 bases and 0 bases, in that order; junction bases with no gene match: 6. Germline CDR1 SNHLY, CDR2 FYNNEI. The length of the CDR3 is 17 residues. The CDR3: CASSAGTSGGYQETQYF. DNA of the CDR3: TGTGCCAGCAGCGCCGGGACTAGCGGGGGCTACCAAGAGACCCAGTACTTC.